The clone carrying this T cell receptor beta chain showed up just a few times. The sample originates from a study of blood T cell repertoires in COVID-19. Sequencing was performed with immunoSEQ multiplex PCR; in TCRdb, only in-frame clones are kept and a portion is missing. Among about 59,000 clones listed, approximately 79% were seen once. This CDR3 is 16 amino acids long. CDR1 and CDR2 (germline): LGHDT, YNNKEL (reference sequence). Trimming at V came to 1 base and at J to 12 bases, leaving 14 bases not matched to a gene. The rearrangement joins TRBV3-1 (or the pseudogene TRBV3-2) to TRBJ2-1; TRBD2 matches 8 bases. The sample was peripheral blood. This clonotype originated in a human donor in a cohort sampled during active COVID-19. CDR3 sequence (DNA): TGTGCCAGCAGCCAAGCCCAAGCGGGAGTTCGAGAAGCGCAGTTCTTC. Translated, it gives CASSQAQAGVREAQFF.